These 16 T cell receptor beta chains originate from one sample sequenced in a study of cytomegalovirus exposure and HLA in healthy donors. PCR amplification relied on 60 Vbeta primers (plus 13 Jbeta primers). Libraries were prepared by immunoSEQ multiplex PCR; TCRdb keeps only in-frame clonotypes and omits some of them. Among roughly 130,000 clones listed, about 80% were seen once. The sample was PBMCs. These receptors originate from a girl aged 2 to 9 in good health and CMV-seronegative.

This chain uses TRBV28 with TRBJ1-5; D gene ambiguous. The V and J ends lost 1 base and 6 bases respectively, with 10 bases between them. The CDR3 loop spans 14 amino acids. Germline values: CDR1 MDHEN, CDR2 SYDVKM. The CDR3 sequence is CASSLSAGGQPQHF. DNA of the CDR3: TGTGCCAGCAGTTTATCGGCAGGTGGTCAGCCCCAGCATTTT.

The chain couples TRBV5-4 to TRBJ1-6; possibly TRBD1 for D (6 bases). CDR1 and CDR2 (germline): SGHNT, YYREEE (reference sequence). The CDR3 runs to 15 residues. Between the trimmed V and J ends, which lost 0 bases and 10 bases, there was a span of 14 bases. The CDR3 is CASSLDTGSGSPLHF. The CDR3, as DNA: TGTGCCAGCAGCTTGGATACAGGGTCGGGCTCACCCCTCCACTTT.

The V and J genes are TRBV4-3 and TRBJ2-7; 7 bases are a match to TRBD2. The V segment lost 4 bases and the J segment 3 bases; nucleotides outside the gene matches: 9. Germline V lookup: CDR1 LGHNA, CDR2 YSLEER. This CDR3 is 15 amino acids long. CDR3 coding DNA: TGCGCCAGCAGCCTGAGGGCTAGCGGTGGCTACGAGCAGTACTTC. Translation: CASSLRASGGYEQYF.

The V call is TRBV7-2, the J call TRBJ1-1; 7 bases are shared with TRBD1. The CDR3 spans 15 residues. CDR1 is SGHTA and CDR2 is FQGNSA in the germline V gene. With 5 bases clipped from V and 1 base from J, the junction kept 7 bases outside the gene matches. The DNA of the CDR3 is TGTGCCAGCAGCCTAAACCGGGACAGGAACACTGAAGCTTTCTTT. Amino acids: CASSLNRDRNTEAFF.

The sample holds one count of this clone. The CDR3, as DNA: TGTGCCAGCAGCGCGGGACTAGCGGGCCCAGATACGCAGTATTTT. The encoded protein is CASSAGLAGPDTQYF. This chain uses TRBV5-8 with TRBJ2-3; the match to TRBD2 covers 12 bases. Germline loops: CDR1 SGHTS, CDR2 YDEGEE. This CDR3 contains 15 residues. V lost 4 bases to trimming and J lost 4 bases; unmatched junction nucleotides: 4.

The rearrangement links TRBV4-1 to TRBJ1-1; the D gene is possibly TRBD1 (6 bases). This CDR3 comprises 17 residues. Germline CDR1 and CDR2: MGHRA and YSYEKL. V gave up 2 bases and J gave up 5 bases, with 21 bases separating them. CDR3 in DNA: TGCGCCAGCAGCCAATGGATTAACCAGGGGAGGGGTACTGAAGCTTTCTTT. This sequence encodes CASSQWINQGRGTEAFF.

The rearrangement links TRBV29-1 to TRBJ2-3, with TRBD2 matching 7 bases. V gave up 6 bases and J gave up 3 bases; unmatched junction bases: 15. This CDR3 region has 16 residues. The germline gives CDR1 SQVTM, CDR2 ANQGSEA. The CDR3 DNA reads TGCAGCGTCTGGGGGGGATCTAGCGCTGGAACAGATACGCAGTATTTT. Protein sequence: CSVWGGSSAGTDTQYF.

This rearrangement joins TRBV5-4 to TRBJ1-2; D unresolved. V gave up 0 bases and J gave up 2 bases, with 8 bases separating them. Germline lookup yields CDR1 SGHNT and CDR2 YYREEE (reference sequence). CDR3 length: 14 amino acids. CDR3 nucleotide sequence: TGTGCCAGCAGCTTGGTCTCACAGAACTATGGCTACACCTTC. As protein: CASSLVSQNYGYTF.

V gene TRBV5-5 combines with J gene TRBJ2-1; TRBD2 matches at 10 bases. V lost 4 bases and J lost 6; bases outside the gene matches: 10. The CDR3 sequence is 16 residues long. From germline, CDR1 is SGHKS and CDR2 YYEKEE (reference sequence). The CDR3 nucleotides read TGTGCCAGCAGCACCCAGCCGGGACTAGCGAGCAATGAGCAGTTCTTC. It translates to CASSTQPGLASNEQFF.

The chain employs TRBV5-1 and TRBJ2-3; 10 positions agree with TRBD2. The V and J ends lost 3 bases and 2 bases, in that order; junction bases with no gene match: 6. This CDR3 comprises 16 residues. Germline V gene data show CDR1 as SGHRS and CDR2 as YFSETQ. The CDR3 spells CASSSIAGGPTDTQYF. The CDR3 bases are TGCGCCAGCAGCTCTATAGCGGGGGGCCCCACAGATACGCAGTATTTT.

V and J are TRBV12-5 and TRBJ2-7; D perhaps matches TRBD1 (6 bases). This CDR3 region has 13 residues. From germline, CDR1 is LGHNT and CDR2 FRNRAP. V dropped 7 bases and J dropped 3 bases, with 13 bases sitting between them. CDR3 in DNA: TGTGCTAGTGCCTCCAGGGGCCGCTACGAGCAGTACTTC. Protein product: CASASRGRYEQYF.

The J gene is TRBJ2-7, the V gene TRBV18; 9 bases map to TRBD2. J lost 3 bases, V lost 5 bases, and 5 bases had no gene match. The CDR3 is 14 amino acids. Per germline, CDR1 KGHSH and CDR2 LQKENI. CDR3 nucleotides: TGTGCCAGCTCAGATAGCGGGAGTGGCTACGAGCAGTACTTC. Its protein product is CASSDSGSGYEQYF.

A single count supports this clone. This chain links TRBV5-1 with TRBJ2-2, with 7 bases that match TRBD2. Germline V gives CDR1 SGHRS, CDR2 YFSETQ. After removal of 4 bases from V and 6 bases from J, the junction contained 6 bases not matched to a gene. The CDR3 totals 14 residues. The DNA for the CDR3 is TGCGCCAGCAGCCACGGACTAGGCTCCGGGGAGCTGTTTTTT. This sequence encodes CASSHGLGSGELFF.

This chain connects TRBV30 to TRBJ1-3, with D possibly TRBD1 on 6 matching bases. The V end was cut by 4 bases, the J end by 4 bases, with 11 bases between. The CDR3 is 13 amino acids. Per germline, CDR1 GTSNPN and CDR2 SVGIG (reference sequence). The CDR3 nucleotides are TGTGCCTGGAAACAGGGTGCAGGAAACACCATATATTTT. Its protein product is CAWKQGAGNTIYF.

The rearrangement uses TRBV19 and TRBJ2-3; 13 bases map to TRBD2. The CDR3 consists of 19 residues. The V and J ends lost 10 bases and 5 bases, in that order; junction bases with no gene match: 21. The germline V gene encodes CDR1 LNHDA and CDR2 SQIVND (reference sequence). CDR3 sequence reads: CATQRRLAGGLREKDTQYF. For the CDR3, the DNA is TGTGCCACCCAACGCCGACTAGCGGGAGGTCTGAGGGAAAAAGATACGCAGTATTTT.

The chain has TRBV29-1 and TRBJ2-1; tentative D call: TRBD2 (5 bases). The germline CDR1 and CDR2 sequences are SQVTM and ANQGSEA. This CDR3 has 14 residues. The V and J ends lost 4 bases and 0 bases respectively, with 10 bases between them. The CDR3 bases are TGCAGCGTTGCCGGGCGGGCCTCCTACAATGAGCAGTTCTTC. The encoded protein is CSVAGRASYNEQFF.